The T cell receptor (beta chain) under discussion was sequenced for a study of PD-1 blockade in mismatch repair-deficient tumors. Germline V gene data show CDR1 as LNHDA and CDR2 as SQIVND (reference sequence). V dropped 7 bases and J dropped 1 base, with 13 bases sitting between them. The CDR3 totals 15 residues. Clones were read by immunoSEQ multiplex PCR, and TCRdb kept only the in-frame ones, dropping some. Here the sample spans some 110,000 clones, about three quarters being singletons. Every patient had mismatch repair deficiency by PCR or immunohistochemistry. The sequenced sample was peripheral blood, obtained 60 weeks after starting pembrolizumab. This sequence was found in an adult with mismatch repair-deficient cancer. J is TRBJ2-2 and V is TRBV19; D is possibly TRBD1 (6 bases). CDR3 nucleotides: TGTGCCAGTAACCCGGGACACATGAACACCGGGGAGCTGTTTTTT. Its protein product is CASNPGHMNTGELFF.